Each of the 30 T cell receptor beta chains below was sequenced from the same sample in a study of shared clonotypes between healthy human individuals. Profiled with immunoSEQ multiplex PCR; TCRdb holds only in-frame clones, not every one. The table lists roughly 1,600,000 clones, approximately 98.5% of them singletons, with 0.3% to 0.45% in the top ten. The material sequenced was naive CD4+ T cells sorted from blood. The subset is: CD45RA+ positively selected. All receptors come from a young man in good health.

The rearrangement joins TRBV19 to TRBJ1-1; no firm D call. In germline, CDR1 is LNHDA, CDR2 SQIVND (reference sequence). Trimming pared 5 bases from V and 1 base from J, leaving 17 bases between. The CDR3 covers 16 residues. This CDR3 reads CASSQYPPVGNTEAFF. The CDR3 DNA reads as TGTGCCAGTAGTCAATATCCCCCTGTAGGGAACACTGAAGCTTTCTTT.

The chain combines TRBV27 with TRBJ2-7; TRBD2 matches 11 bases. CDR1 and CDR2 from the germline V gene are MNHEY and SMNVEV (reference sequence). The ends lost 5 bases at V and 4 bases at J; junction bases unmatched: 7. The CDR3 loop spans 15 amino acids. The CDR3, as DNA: TGTGCCAGCAGTCTTCGACTAGCGGGAAGATACGAGCAGTACTTC. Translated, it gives CASSLRLAGRYEQYF.

The CDR3 bases are TGTGCCAGCTCACCACCGAGTACACGTAGTACCGGGGAGCTGTTTTTT. This sequence encodes CASSPPSTRSTGELFF. The chain recombines TRBV18 with TRBJ2-2; D gene uncertain. This CDR3 is 16 amino acids long. Per the germline V gene, CDR1 is KGHSH and CDR2 is LQKENI. The V end lost 0 bases, the J end lost 5 bases, and 13 bases lay between the germline ends.

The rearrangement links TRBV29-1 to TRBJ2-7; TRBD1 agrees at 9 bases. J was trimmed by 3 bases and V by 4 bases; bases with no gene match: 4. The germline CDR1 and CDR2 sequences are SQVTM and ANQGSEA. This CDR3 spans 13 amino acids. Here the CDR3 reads CSVGQGGVYEQYF. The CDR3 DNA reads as TGCAGCGTTGGACAGGGGGGGGTCTACGAGCAGTACTTC.

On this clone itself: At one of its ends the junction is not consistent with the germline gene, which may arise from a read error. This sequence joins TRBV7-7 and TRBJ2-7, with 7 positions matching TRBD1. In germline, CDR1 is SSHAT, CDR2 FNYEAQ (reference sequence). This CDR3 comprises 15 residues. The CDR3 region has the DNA TGTGCTAGCAGCTTAGTGGTGACAGGGTTGCACGAGCAGTACTTC. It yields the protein CASSLVVTGLHEQYF. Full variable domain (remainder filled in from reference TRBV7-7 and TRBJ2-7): GAGVSQSPRYKVTKRGQDVTLRCDPISSHATLYWYQQALGQGPEFLTYFNYEAQPDKSGLPSDRFSAERPEGSISTLTIQRTEQRDSAMYRCASSLVVTGLHEQYFGPGTRLTVT.

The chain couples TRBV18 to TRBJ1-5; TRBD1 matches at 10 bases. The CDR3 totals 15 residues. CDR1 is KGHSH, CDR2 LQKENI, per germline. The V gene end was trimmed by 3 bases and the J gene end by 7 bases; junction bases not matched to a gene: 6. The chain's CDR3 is CASSPRGTGEQPQHF. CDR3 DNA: TGTGCCAGCTCACCCCGTGGGACAGGGGAACAGCCCCAGCATTTT.

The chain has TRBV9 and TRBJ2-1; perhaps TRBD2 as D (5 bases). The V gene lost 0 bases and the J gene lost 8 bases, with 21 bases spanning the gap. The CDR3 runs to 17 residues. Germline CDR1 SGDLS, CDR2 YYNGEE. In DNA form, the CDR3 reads TGTGCCAGCAGCGTAGAACCTGGCGGGTGGTCCTTCGATGAGCAGTTCTTC. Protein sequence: CASSVEPGGWSFDEQFF. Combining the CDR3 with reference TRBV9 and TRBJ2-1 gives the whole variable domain DSGVTQTPKHLITATGQRVTLRCSPRSGDLSVYWYQQSLDQGLQFLIQYYNGEERAKGNILERFSAQQFPDLHSELNLSSLELGDSALYFCASSVEPGGWSFDEQFFGPGTRLTVL.

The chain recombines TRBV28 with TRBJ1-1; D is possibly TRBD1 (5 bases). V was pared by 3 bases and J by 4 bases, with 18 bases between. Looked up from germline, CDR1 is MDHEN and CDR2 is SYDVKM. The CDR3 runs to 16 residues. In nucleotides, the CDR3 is TGTGCCAGCAGTTTTACCCAGGGATACTCCCTCACTGAAGCTTTCTTT. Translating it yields CASSFTQGYSLTEAFF.

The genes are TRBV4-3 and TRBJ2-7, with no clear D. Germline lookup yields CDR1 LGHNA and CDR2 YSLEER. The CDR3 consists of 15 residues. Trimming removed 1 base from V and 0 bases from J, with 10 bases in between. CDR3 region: CASSQAVIDSYEQYF. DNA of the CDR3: TGCGCCAGCAGCCAAGCAGTCATAGACTCCTACGAGCAGTACTTC.

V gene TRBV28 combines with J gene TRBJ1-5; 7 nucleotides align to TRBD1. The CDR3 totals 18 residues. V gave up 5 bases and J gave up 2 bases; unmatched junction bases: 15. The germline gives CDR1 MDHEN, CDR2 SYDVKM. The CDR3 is CASSPHQGGQGGNQPQHF. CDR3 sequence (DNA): TGTGCCAGCAGTCCACATCAGGGGGGGCAGGGTGGCAATCAGCCCCAGCATTTT.

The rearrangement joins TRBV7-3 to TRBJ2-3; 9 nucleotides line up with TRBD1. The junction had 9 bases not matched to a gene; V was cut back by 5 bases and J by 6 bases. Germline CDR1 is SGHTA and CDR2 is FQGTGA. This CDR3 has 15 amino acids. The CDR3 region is CASSPGQGIFDTQYF. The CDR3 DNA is TGTGCCAGCAGCCCTGGACAGGGGATATTCGATACGCAGTATTTT.

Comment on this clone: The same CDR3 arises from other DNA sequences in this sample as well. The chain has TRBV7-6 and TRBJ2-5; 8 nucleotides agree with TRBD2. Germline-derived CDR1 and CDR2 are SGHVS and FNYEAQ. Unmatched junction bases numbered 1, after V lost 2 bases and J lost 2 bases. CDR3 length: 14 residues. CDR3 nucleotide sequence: TGTGCCAGCAGCTTAACGGGAGGGCAAGAGACCCAGTACTTC. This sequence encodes CASSLTGGQETQYF. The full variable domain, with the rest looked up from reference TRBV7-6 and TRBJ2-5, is GAGVSQSPRYKVTKRGQDVALRCDPISGHVSLYWYRQALGQGPEFLTYFNYEAQQDKSGLPNDRFSAERPEGSISTLTIQRTEQRDSAMYRCASSLTGGQETQYFGPGTRLLVL.

This chain's CDR3 is CASSPPQGVLNTEAFF. CDR3 nucleotides: TGTGCCAGCTCACCACCCCAGGGGGTGTTGAACACTGAAGCTTTCTTT. The chain couples TRBV18 to TRBJ1-1, with TRBD1 identical over 7 bases. CDR3 size: 16 residues. The junction had 4 bases not matched to a gene; V was cut back by 0 bases and J by 0 bases. Germline lookup yields CDR1 KGHSH and CDR2 LQKENI.

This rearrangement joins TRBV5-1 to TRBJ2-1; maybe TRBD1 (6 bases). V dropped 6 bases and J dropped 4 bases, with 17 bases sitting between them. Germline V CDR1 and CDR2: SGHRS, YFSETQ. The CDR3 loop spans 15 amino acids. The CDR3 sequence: CASNAPGVTYNEQFF. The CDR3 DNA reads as TGCGCCAGCAACGCACCAGGGGTTACTTACAATGAGCAGTTCTTC.

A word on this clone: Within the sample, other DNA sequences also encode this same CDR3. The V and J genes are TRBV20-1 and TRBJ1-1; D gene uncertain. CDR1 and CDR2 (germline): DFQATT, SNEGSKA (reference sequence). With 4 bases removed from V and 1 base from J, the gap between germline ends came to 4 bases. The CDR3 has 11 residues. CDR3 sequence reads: CSAKGNTEAFF. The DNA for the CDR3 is TGCAGTGCTAAAGGGAACACTGAAGCTTTCTTT.

CDR3 nucleotides: TGTGCCAGAAGCTCACGGACGGCCAATCAGCCCCAGCATTTT. It is translated as CARSSRTANQPQHF. The chain is built from TRBV5-3 and TRBJ1-5; no firm D call. TRBV5-3 is given ORF status, its function remaining uncertain. V lost 3 bases and J 3 bases, leaving 10 bases between the germline ends. This CDR3 has 14 residues.

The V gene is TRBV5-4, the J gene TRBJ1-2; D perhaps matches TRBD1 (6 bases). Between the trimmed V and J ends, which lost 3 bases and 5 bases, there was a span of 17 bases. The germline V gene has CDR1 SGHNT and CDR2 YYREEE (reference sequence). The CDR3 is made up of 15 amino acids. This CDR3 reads CASSSKRQDGYGYTF. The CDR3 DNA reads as TGTGCCAGCAGCTCAAAACGACAGGATGGGTATGGCTACACCTTC.

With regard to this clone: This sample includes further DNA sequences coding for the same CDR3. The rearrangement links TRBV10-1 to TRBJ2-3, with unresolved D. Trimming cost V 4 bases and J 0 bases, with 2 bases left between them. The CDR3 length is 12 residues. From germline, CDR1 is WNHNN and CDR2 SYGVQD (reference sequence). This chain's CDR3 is CASSGSTDTQYF. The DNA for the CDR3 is TGCGCCAGCAGTGGGAGCACAGATACGCAGTATTTT.

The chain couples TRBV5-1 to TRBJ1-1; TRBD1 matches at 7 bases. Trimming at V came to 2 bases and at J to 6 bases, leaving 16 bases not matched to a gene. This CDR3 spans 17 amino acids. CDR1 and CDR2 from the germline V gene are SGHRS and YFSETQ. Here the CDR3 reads CASSFLGQPFETAEAFF. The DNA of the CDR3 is TGCGCCAGCAGCTTTCTGGGACAGCCCTTCGAGACGGCTGAAGCTTTCTTT.

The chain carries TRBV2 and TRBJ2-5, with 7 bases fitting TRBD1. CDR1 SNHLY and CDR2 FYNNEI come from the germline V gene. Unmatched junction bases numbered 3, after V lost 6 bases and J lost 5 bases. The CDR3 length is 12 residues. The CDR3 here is CASRSQGETQYF. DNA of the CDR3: TGTGCCAGCAGATCACAGGGGGAGACCCAGTACTTC.

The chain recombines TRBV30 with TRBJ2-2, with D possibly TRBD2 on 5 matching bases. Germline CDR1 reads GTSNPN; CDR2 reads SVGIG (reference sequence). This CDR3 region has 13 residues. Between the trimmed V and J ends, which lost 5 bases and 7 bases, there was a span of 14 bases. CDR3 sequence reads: CAWGHLEGGELFF. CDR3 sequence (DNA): TGTGCCTGGGGGCATCTTGAGGGCGGGGAGCTGTTTTTT.

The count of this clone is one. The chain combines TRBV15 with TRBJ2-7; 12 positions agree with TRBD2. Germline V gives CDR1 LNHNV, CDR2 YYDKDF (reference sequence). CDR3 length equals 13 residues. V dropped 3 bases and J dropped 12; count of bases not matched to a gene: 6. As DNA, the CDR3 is TGTGCCACCAGCAGGGGACTAGCGGGCTCCACGTACTTC. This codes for CATSRGLAGSTYF. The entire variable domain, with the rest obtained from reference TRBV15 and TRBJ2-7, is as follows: DAMVIQNPRYQVTQFGKPVTLSCSQTLNHNVMYWYQQKSSQAPKLLFHYYDKDFNNEADTPDNFQSRRPNTSFCFLDIRSPGLGDTAMYLCATSRGLAGSTYFGPGTRLTVT.

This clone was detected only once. The CDR3 sequence is CASSDYIRTDTQYF. The CDR3 DNA reads TGTGCCAGCAGTGATTACATACGCACAGATACGCAGTATTTT. This chain links TRBV2 with TRBJ2-3; D is unresolved. The V end was cut by 3 bases, the J end by 1 base, with 8 bases between. The CDR3 totals 14 residues. In germline, CDR1 is SNHLY, CDR2 FYNNEI.

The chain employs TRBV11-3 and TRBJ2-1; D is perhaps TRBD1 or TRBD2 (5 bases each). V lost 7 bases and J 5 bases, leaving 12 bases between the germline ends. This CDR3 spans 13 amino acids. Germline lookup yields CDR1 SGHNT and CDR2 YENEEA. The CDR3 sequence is CASTRDVDNEQFF. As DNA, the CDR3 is TGTGCCAGCACCCGGGACGTAGACAATGAGCAGTTCTTC.

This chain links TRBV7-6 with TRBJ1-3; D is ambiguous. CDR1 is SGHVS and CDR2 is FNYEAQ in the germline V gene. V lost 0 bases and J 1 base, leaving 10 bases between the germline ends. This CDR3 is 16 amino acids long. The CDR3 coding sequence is TGTGCCAGCAGCTTAGCGTTCGACTTGTCTGGAAACACCATATATTTT. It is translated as CASSLAFDLSGNTIYF.

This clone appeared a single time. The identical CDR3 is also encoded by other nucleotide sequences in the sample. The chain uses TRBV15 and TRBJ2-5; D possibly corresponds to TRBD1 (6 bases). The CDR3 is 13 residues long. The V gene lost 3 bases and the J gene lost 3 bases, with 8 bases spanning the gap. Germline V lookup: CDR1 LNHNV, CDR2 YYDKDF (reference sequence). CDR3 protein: CATSRTGEETQYF. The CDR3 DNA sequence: TGTGCCACCAGCAGGACAGGTGAAGAGACCCAGTACTTC.

The CDR3 reads CASSYSRVLVDNEQFF. CDR3 nucleotide sequence: TGTGCCAGCAGTTACTCCCGCGTCCTGGTCGACAATGAGCAGTTCTTC. The chain employs TRBV6-5 and TRBJ2-1; D remains unclear. Trimming took 0 bases from V and 5 from J, leaving 14 bases between them. Germline V lookup: CDR1 MNHEY, CDR2 SVGAGI. This CDR3 is 16 amino acids long.

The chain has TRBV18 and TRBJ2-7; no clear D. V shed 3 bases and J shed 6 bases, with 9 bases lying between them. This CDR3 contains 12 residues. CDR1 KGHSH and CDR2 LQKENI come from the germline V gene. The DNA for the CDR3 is TGTGCCAGCTCACCGCGATTTGGCGAGCAGTACTTC. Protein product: CASSPRFGEQYF.

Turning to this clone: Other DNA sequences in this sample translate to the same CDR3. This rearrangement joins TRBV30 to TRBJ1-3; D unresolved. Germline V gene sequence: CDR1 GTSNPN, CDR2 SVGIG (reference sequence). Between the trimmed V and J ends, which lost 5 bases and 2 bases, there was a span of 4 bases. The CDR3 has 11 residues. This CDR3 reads CAWGAGNTIYF. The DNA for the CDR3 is TGTGCCTGGGGTGCTGGAAACACCATATATTTT.

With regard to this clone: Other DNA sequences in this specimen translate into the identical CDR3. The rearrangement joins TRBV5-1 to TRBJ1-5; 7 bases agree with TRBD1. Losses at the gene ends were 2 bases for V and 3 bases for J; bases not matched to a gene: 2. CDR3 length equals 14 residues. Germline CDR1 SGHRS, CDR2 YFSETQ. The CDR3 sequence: CASSLGTDNQPQHF. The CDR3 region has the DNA TGCGCCAGCAGCTTAGGGACAGACAATCAGCCCCAGCATTTT.